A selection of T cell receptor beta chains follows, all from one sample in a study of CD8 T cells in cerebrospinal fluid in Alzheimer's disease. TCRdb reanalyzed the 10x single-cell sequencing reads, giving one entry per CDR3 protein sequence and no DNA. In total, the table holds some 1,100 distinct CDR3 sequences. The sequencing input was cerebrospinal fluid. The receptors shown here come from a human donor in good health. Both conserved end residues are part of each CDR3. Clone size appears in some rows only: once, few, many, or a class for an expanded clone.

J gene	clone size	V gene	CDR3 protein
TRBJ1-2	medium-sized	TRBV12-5	CASGFGTLNYGYTF
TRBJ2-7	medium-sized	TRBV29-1	CSVAVGRREQYF
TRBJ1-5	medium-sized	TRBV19	CASSLGTGGNQPQHF
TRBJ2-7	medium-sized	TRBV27	CASRTGNSYEQYF
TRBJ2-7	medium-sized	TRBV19	CASSTRQGGTYEQYF
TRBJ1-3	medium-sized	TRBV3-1	CASSQGTGTPNTIYF
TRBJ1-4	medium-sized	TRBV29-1	CSVDQGSGEKLFF
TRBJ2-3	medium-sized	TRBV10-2	CASSDGGGTDTQYF
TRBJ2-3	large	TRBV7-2	CASSPGASTDTQYF
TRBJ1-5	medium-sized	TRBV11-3	CASSPTGWDSVEPQHF
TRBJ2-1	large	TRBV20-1	CSAKTGLGYNEQFF
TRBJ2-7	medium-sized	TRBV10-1	CASSGSQDEQYF
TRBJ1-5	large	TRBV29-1	CSVGLGAWGQPQHF
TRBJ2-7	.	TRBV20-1	CSARVAGGVNEQYF
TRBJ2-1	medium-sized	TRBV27	CASSSTSQGLNEQFF
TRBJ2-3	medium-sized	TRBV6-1	CASSHTGTGRDTQYF
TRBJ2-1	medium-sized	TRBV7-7	CASSLGPTGYNEQFF
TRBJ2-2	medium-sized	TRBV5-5	CASSLGDPGELFF
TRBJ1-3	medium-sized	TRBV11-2	CASSFQGNTIYF
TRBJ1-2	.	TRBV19	CASRTGGGNYGYTF
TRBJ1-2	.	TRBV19	CASSIVLKGSYTF
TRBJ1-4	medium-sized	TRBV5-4	CASSLKQGSEKLFF
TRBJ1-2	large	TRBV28	CASRTRVNNYGYTF
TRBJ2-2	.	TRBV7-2	CASRTRGGFTGELFF
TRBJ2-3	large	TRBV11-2	CASSPSYTQYF
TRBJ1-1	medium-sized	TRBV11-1	CASSDRLVNTEAFF
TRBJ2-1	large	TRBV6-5	CASSSGTGGYYNEQFF
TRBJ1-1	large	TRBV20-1	CSAREGRREDTEAFF
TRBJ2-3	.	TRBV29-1	CSVNLGGTDTQYF
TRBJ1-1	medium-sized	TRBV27	CASSLLDRAGEAFF
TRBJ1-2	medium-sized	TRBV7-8	CASSSREGIDYGYTF
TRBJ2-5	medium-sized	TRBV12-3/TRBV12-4	CASSLGQGVQETQYF
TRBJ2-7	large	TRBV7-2	CASSPNGGFDEQYF
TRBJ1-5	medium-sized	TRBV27	CASRSGGLTNQPQHF
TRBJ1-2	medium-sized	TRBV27	CASSLQGGNYGYTF
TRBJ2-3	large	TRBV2	CASGQGHSTDTQYF
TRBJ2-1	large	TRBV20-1	CSARRTSNEQFF
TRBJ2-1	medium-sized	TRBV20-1	CSAPGFGEQFF
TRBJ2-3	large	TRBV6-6	CASSPGGGRGLGDTQYF
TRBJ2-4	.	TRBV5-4	CASSPTDRVNIQYF